The rows below give T cell receptor beta chains drawn from one sample of a study of OX40 agonist ivuxolimab in advanced cancers. Produced via immunoSEQ multiplex PCR; TCRdb's table is partial and in-frame only. The data show some 49,000 clones, about 79% seen once. The material sequenced was CD4+ or CD8+ T cells sorted from blood, taken in a trial of the OX40 agonist ivuxolimab. These receptors came from an adult with an advanced solid tumor such as melanoma, head and neck, liver or kidney cancer. CDR3s include the opening cysteine and the closing phenylalanine or tryptophan. D genes are given only for firm matches. Rows may omit the clone size; those that give it use once, few, many or a size class.

j_gene | v_gene | d_gene | abundance | CDR3nt | CDR3aa
TRBJ2-7 | TRBV5-3 | TRBD2 | . | TGTGCCAGAAGCGAGGCGGGAGGGACCCCCTACGAGCAGTACTTC | CARSEAGGTPYEQYF
TRBJ1-5 | TRBV2 | . | . | TGTGCCAGCAGTGATGAGTTGAATCAGCCCCAGCATTTT | CASSDELNQPQHF
TRBJ2-1 | TRBV5-1 | . | . | TGCGCCAGCAGCTTGGGGTCCTCCTACAATGAGCAGTTCTTC | CASSLGSSYNEQFF
TRBJ1-6 | TRBV5-1 | . | . | TGCGCCAGCAGCTTGGAGGGTAGGTCCTATAATTCACCCCTCCACTTT | CASSLEGRSYNSPLHF
TRBJ2-1 | TRBV18 | . | . | TGTGCCAGCTCACCAGGGCTAGTTAGGTACAATGAGCAGTTCTTC | CASSPGLVRYNEQFF
TRBJ2-7 | TRBV5-1 | . | . | TGCGCCAGCAGCGCGCCTGGACCACCCGGGGAGCAGTACTTC | CASSAPGPPGEQYF
TRBJ1-3 | TRBV5-5 | . | . | TGTGCCAGCAGACTCTTAATGGCTGGAAACACCATATATTTT | CASRLLMAGNTIYF
TRBJ1-3 | TRBV5-6 | . | . | TGTGCCAGCAGCCGGGGACGCCCGACGAACACCATATATTTT | CASSRGRPTNTIYF
TRBJ1-5 | TRBV7-2 | TRBD1 | . | TGTGCCAGCAGCCCACAGGGGGATCAGCCCCAGCATTTT | CASSPQGDQPQHF
TRBJ2-7 | TRBV5-1 | . | . | TGCGCCAGCAGGGACCTGTACGAGCAGTACTTC | CASRDLYEQYF
TRBJ1-3 | TRBV7-6 | . | once | TGTGCCAGCAGCTTGTTCGGGGGAGTCTCTGGAAACACCATATATTTT | CASSLFGGVSGNTIYF
TRBJ1-6 | TRBV27 | . | . | TGTGCCAGCTCTTCAGGACAAGTTTATTCACCCCTCCACTTT | CASSSGQVYSPLHF
TRBJ1-2 | TRBV27 | . | few | TGTGCCAGCAGTCCCGGACAGTTCTATGGCTACACCTTC | CASSPGQFYGYTF
TRBJ2-7 | TRBV5-5 | TRBD1 | . | TGTGCCAGCAGCTTAGGGACAGGGACCTACGAGCAGTACTTC | CASSLGTGTYEQYF